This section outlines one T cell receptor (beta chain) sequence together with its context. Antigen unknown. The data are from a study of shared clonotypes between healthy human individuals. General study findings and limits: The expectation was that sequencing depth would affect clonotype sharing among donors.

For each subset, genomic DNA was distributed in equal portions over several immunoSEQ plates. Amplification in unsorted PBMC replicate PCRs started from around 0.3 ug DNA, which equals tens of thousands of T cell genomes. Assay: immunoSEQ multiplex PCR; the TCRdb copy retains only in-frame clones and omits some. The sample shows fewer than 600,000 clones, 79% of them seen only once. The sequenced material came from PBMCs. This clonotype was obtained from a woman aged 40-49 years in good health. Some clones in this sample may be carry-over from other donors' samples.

This chain's CDR3 is CSVGDRNNQPQHF. CDR3 bases: TGCAGCGTGGGAGACAGAAACAATCAGCCCCAGCATTTT. The chain joins TRBV29-1 to TRBJ1-5, with D maybe TRBD1 (5 bases). Germline V CDR1 and CDR2: SQVTM, ANQGSEA. V lost 6 bases and J lost 3, with 12 bases in between. This CDR3 is built from 13 residues.